The rows below give T cell receptor beta chains drawn from one sample of a study of blood T cell repertoires in COVID-19. Generated by immunoSEQ multiplex PCR, the TCRdb table keeps only in-frame clones and is missing some. The table lists 150,000 to 200,000 clones, roughly three quarters of them singletons, with around a sixth in the top ten. Sequenced sample: PBMCs or T cells enriched from blood (not recorded which). All receptors come from a woman aged 50 to 60 with acute COVID-19. CDR3s include the opening cysteine and the closing phenylalanine or tryptophan. The D gene is left open where the match is weak. Rows may omit the clone size; those that give it use once, few, many or a size class.

clone size: NA; D gene: TRBD1; J gene: TRBJ2-4; V gene: TRBV18; CDR3 DNA: TGTGCCAGCTCGTATGAGACAGGGGGAGGAAACATTCAGTACTTC; CDR3 protein: CASSYETGGGNIQYF
clone size: NA; D gene: TRBD1; J gene: TRBJ2-2; V gene: TRBV11-3; CDR3 DNA: TGTGCCAGCAGCCAATCGGACAGGGCCGGGGAGCTGTTTTTT; CDR3 protein: CASSQSDRAGELFF
clone size: once; D gene: NA; J gene: TRBJ2-1; V gene: TRBV18; CDR3 DNA: TGTGCCAGCTCATTGATCGAGGACTCGACGGAGCAGTTCTTC; CDR3 protein: CASSLIEDSTEQFF
clone size: NA; D gene: TRBD1; J gene: TRBJ1-1; V gene: TRBV19; CDR3 DNA: TGTGCCAGTAGGCCGACAGGGGTTGAGACTGAAGCTTTCTTT; CDR3 protein: CASRPTGVETEAFF
clone size: NA; D gene: NA; J gene: TRBJ1-5; V gene: TRBV6-2/TRBV6-3; CDR3 DNA: TGTGCCAGCAGTTACTCGGGGCAAACCAGCAATCAGCCCCAGCATTTT; CDR3 protein: CASSYSGQTSNQPQHF
clone size: few; D gene: TRBD1; J gene: TRBJ1-2; V gene: TRBV19; CDR3 DNA: TGTGCCAGTAGTTTCCCGGGACAGGGTGGCGGCTACACCTTC; CDR3 protein: CASSFPGQGGGYTF
clone size: NA; D gene: TRBD1; J gene: TRBJ1-1; V gene: TRBV28; CDR3 DNA: TGTGCCAGCAGTTTGCCGTCGGGGACAGATTATGAACAAGGTGAAGCTTTCTTT; CDR3 protein: CASSLPSGTDYEQGEAFF
clone size: NA; D gene: TRBD2; J gene: TRBJ2-3; V gene: TRBV9; CDR3 DNA: TGTGCCAGCAGCCTCGGACTAGCGGGGTCTACGCAGTATTTT; CDR3 protein: CASSLGLAGSTQYF
clone size: few; D gene: TRBD1; J gene: TRBJ1-1; V gene: TRBV19; CDR3 DNA: TGTGCCAGTAATTTAGGTACAGGGGGCTTGGAAGCTTTCTTT; CDR3 protein: CASNLGTGGLEAFF
clone size: few; D gene: TRBD1; J gene: TRBJ1-1; V gene: TRBV11-1; CDR3 DNA: TGTGCCAGCACGGACAGGGGGCGAAACACTGAAGCTTTCTTT; CDR3 protein: CASTDRGRNTEAFF
clone size: NA; D gene: NA; J gene: TRBJ1-1; V gene: TRBV10-3; CDR3 DNA: TGTGCCATCCGGATCAGGACAGAGAACACTGAAGCTTTCTTT; CDR3 protein: CAIRIRTENTEAFF
clone size: NA; D gene: NA; J gene: TRBJ1-2; V gene: TRBV5-1; CDR3 DNA: TGCGCCAGCAGCTTACCCTCGGATGGCTACACCTTC; CDR3 protein: CASSLPSDGYTF
clone size: NA; D gene: NA; J gene: TRBJ1-2; V gene: TRBV2; CDR3 DNA: TGTGCCAGCGGCAGTCGAGGCAGGGTGCCCTATGGCTACACCTTC; CDR3 protein: CASGSRGRVPYGYTF
clone size: NA; D gene: TRBD2; J gene: TRBJ2-3; V gene: TRBV2; CDR3 DNA: TGTGCCAGCAGTGAAAGGAGCGGGGGTGAGAATACGCAGTATTTT; CDR3 protein: CASSERSGGENTQYF
clone size: NA; D gene: NA; J gene: TRBJ2-5; V gene: TRBV11-2; CDR3 DNA: TGTGCCAGCAGCTTAGGTCCAGATACCCAGTACTTC; CDR3 protein: CASSLGPDTQYF
clone size: many; D gene: NA; J gene: TRBJ1-1; V gene: TRBV28; CDR3 DNA: TGTGCCAGCAGGGACATGAACACTGAAGCTTTCTTT; CDR3 protein: CASRDMNTEAFF
clone size: once; D gene: NA; J gene: TRBJ2-3; V gene: TRBV2; CDR3 DNA: TGTGCCAGCAGTGGAGCGGCCCAGGGTTTCCACACAGATACGCAGTATTTT; CDR3 protein: CASSGAAQGFHTDTQYF
clone size: few; D gene: TRBD1; J gene: TRBJ2-5; V gene: TRBV29-1; CDR3 DNA: TGCAGCGTTGGACAGGGACAGGGGGAGACCCAGTACTTC; CDR3 protein: CSVGQGQGETQYF
clone size: NA; D gene: NA; J gene: TRBJ1-2; V gene: TRBV27; CDR3 DNA: TGTGCCAGCACCCCTTGGGGGGGAAACTATGGCTACACCTTC; CDR3 protein: CASTPWGGNYGYTF
clone size: few; D gene: TRBD1; J gene: TRBJ1-4; V gene: TRBV6-5; CDR3 DNA: TGTGCCAGCAGTTACAACAGGGGCACTAATGAAAAACTGTTTTTT; CDR3 protein: CASSYNRGTNEKLFF
clone size: NA; D gene: NA; J gene: TRBJ2-4; V gene: TRBV14; CDR3 DNA: TGTGCCAGCAGCACTAACATCAACAGGAACATTCAGTACTTC; CDR3 protein: CASSTNINRNIQYF
clone size: NA; D gene: NA; J gene: TRBJ1-2; V gene: TRBV7-9; CDR3 DNA: TGTGCCAGCCATCACGACAGCGAGATTTATGGCTACACCTTC; CDR3 protein: CASHHDSEIYGYTF